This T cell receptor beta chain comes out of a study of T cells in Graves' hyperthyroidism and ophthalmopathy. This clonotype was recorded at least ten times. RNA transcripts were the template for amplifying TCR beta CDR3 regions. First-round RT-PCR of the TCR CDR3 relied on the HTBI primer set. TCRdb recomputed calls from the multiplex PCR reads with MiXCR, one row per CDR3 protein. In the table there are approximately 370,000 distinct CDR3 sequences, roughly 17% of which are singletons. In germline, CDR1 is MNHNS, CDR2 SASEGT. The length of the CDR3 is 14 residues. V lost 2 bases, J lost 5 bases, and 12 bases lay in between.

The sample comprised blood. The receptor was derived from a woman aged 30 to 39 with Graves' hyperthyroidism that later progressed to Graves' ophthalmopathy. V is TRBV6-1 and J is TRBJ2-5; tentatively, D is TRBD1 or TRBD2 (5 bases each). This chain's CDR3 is CASSEPWGGETQYF. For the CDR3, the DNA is TGTGCCAGCAGTGAACCGTGGGGCGGGGAGACCCAGTACTTC.